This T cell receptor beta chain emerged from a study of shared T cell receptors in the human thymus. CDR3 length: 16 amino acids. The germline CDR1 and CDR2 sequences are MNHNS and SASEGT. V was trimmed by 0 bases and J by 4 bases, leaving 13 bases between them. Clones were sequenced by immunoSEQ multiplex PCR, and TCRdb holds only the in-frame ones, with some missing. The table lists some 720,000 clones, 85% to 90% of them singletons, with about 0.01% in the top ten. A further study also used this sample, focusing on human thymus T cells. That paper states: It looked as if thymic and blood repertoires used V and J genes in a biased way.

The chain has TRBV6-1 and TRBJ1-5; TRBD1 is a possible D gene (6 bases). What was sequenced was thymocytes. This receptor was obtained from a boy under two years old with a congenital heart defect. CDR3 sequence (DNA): TGTGCCAGCAGTGAAGCGTCGGCAGGGGATAATCAGCCCCAGCATTTT. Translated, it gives CASSEASAGDNQPQHF.